The 20 T cell receptor beta chains presented below share a single source sample, sequenced in a study of blood T cell repertoires in COVID-19. Assay: immunoSEQ multiplex PCR; the TCRdb copy retains only in-frame clones and omits some. The sample lists 250,000 to 350,000 clones, about 91% occurring once. Sequencing was carried out using peripheral blood. The receptors here all came from a woman between 25 and 40 years old who had recovered from COVID-19.

The chain links TRBV7-2 to TRBJ2-1; 10 bases line up with TRBD2. CDR1 and CDR2 from the germline V gene are SGHTA and FQGNSA. This CDR3 has 13 residues. After removal of 5 bases from V and 9 bases from J, the junction contained 4 bases not matched to a gene. CDR3 nucleotides: TGTGCCAGCAGCGCGACTAGCGGGCTTGAGCAGTTCTTC. It specifies CASSATSGLEQFF. Filled out from reference TRBV7-2 and TRBJ2-1, the complete variable domain reads GAGVSQSPSNKVTEKGKDVELRCDPISGHTALYWYRQSLGQGLEFLIYFQGNSAPDKSGLPSDRFSAERTGGSVSTLTIQRTQQEDSAVYLCASSATSGLEQFFGPGTRLTVL.

The chain combines TRBV2 with TRBJ2-2, with TRBD1 matching 8 bases. The length of the CDR3 is 15 residues. Germline CDR1 reads SNHLY; CDR2 reads FYNNEI. The V and J ends lost 8 bases and 2 bases, in that order; junction bases with no gene match: 7. In DNA, the CDR3 is TGTGCCAGCCACCTACAGGGGGATAACACCGGGGAGCTGTTTTTT. Translating it yields CASHLQGDNTGELFF.

The CDR3, as DNA: TGTGCCAGCAGTCCCAGACAGTACGAGCAGTACTTC. It is translated as CASSPRQYEQYF. This sequence joins TRBV28 and TRBJ2-7, with D possibly matching TRBD1 (5 bases). The CDR3 runs 12 residues. The ends were cut back, 5 bases at V and 4 bases at J, with 9 bases in the middle. CDR1 is MDHEN and CDR2 is SYDVKM in the germline V gene.

J is TRBJ1-2 and V is TRBV3-1 (or the pseudogene TRBV3-2); 7 bases agree with TRBD1. Germline V gives CDR1 LGHDT, CDR2 YNNKEL (reference sequence). CDR3 length: 13 amino acids. Germline trimming cut 6 bases from V and 3 bases from J; bases unmatched to any gene: 4. DNA for the CDR3: TGTGCCAGCAGTGCTACAGGGGACTATGGCTACACCTTC. Its protein product is CASSATGDYGYTF.

V gene TRBV6-2 or TRBV6-3 combines with J gene TRBJ2-1, with 10 positions matching TRBD2. CDR1 is MNHEY and CDR2 is SVGEGT in the germline V gene. V gave up 6 bases and J gave up 2 bases; unmatched junction bases: 16. This CDR3 has 19 amino acids. CDR3 residues: CASSPLAGALTLPYNEQFF. Here the CDR3 DNA reads TGTGCCAGCAGCCCTCTAGCGGGGGCCCTAACTCTTCCCTACAATGAGCAGTTCTTC.

The chain employs TRBV29-1 and TRBJ1-4; 10 bases align to TRBD1. CDR3 size: 15 residues. Germline loops: CDR1 SQVTM, CDR2 ANQGSEA. Trimming removed 7 bases from V and 7 bases from J; junction bases left unmatched: 12. This CDR3 is CSATSPGQGPEKLFF. The CDR3 nucleotides read TGCAGCGCTACATCCCCGGGACAGGGGCCTGAAAAACTGTTTTTT.

V usage is TRBV7-2 and J usage is TRBJ1-5, with D possibly matching TRBD1 (5 bases). Germline assignment: CDR1 SGHTA and CDR2 FQGNSA. The CDR3 is made up of 16 amino acids. V lost 5 bases, J lost 0 bases, and 14 bases lay in between. CDR3: CASSDRGGISNQPQHF. CDR3 in DNA: TGTGCCAGCAGCGACCGGGGGGGGATTAGCAATCAGCCCCAGCATTTT. The full variable domain, with the rest looked up from reference TRBV7-2 and TRBJ1-5, is GAGVSQSPSNKVTEKGKDVELRCDPISGHTALYWYRQSLGQGLEFLIYFQGNSAPDKSGLPSDRFSAERTGGSVSTLTIQRTQQEDSAVYLCASSDRGGISNQPQHFGDGTRLSIL.

The chain employs TRBV28 and TRBJ1-1; perhaps TRBD1 as D (6 bases). Trimming removed 7 bases from V and 3 bases from J, with 18 bases in between. This CDR3 is 15 amino acids long. CDR1 MDHEN and CDR2 SYDVKM come from the germline V gene. CDR3 amino acids: CASTFGGRVDTEAFF. The DNA of the CDR3 is TGTGCCAGCACGTTCGGGGGGCGGGTGGACACTGAAGCTTTCTTT. The full variable domain, with the rest looked up from reference TRBV28 and TRBJ1-1, is DVKVTQSSRYLVKRTGEKVFLECVQDMDHENMFWYRQDPGLGLRLIYFSYDVKMKEKGDIPEGYSVSREKKERFSLILESASTNQTSMYLCASTFGGRVDTEAFFGQGTRLTVV.

The rearrangement uses TRBV5-1 and TRBJ2-3, with a weak D call TRBD1 (6 bases). The CDR3 is made up of 13 amino acids. CDR1 and CDR2 from the germline V gene are SGHRS and YFSETQ. Trimming took 4 bases from V and 1 from J, leaving 7 bases between them. The CDR3 sequence is CASSGQRTDTQYF. CDR3 nucleotide sequence: TGCGCCAGCAGCGGACAGCGCACAGATACGCAGTATTTT. The variable domain in full, with the rest retrieved from reference TRBV5-1 and TRBJ2-3, is KAGVTQTPRYLIKTRGQQVTLSCSPISGHRSVSWYQQTPGQGLQFLFEYFSETQRNKGNFPGRFSGRQFSNSRSEMNVSTLELGDSALYLCASSGQRTDTQYFGPGTRLTVL.

This clone was seen more than once but under ten times. The identical CDR3 is also encoded by other nucleotide sequences in the sample. This chain uses TRBV5-1 with TRBJ1-6, with 9 bases fitting TRBD1. The CDR3 spans 14 residues. The junction had 2 bases not matched to a gene; V was cut back by 4 bases and J by 6 bases. CDR1 SGHRS and CDR2 YFSETQ come from the germline V gene. The CDR3 sequence is CASSPGQGNSPLHF. CDR3 bases: TGCGCCAGCAGCCCGGGACAGGGTAATTCACCCCTCCACTTT.

This sequence joins TRBV10-3 and TRBJ2-7, with a weak D call TRBD1 (6 bases). The CDR3 runs to 18 residues. The V gene's germline CDR1 is ENHRY and CDR2 SYGVKD. Trimming took 2 bases from V and 1 from J, leaving 21 bases between them. CDR3 nucleotides: TGTGCCATCAGTGAGAGAACTTCCAGGGGAATAATATCCTACGAGCAGTACTTC. It translates to CAISERTSRGIISYEQYF.

This chain joins TRBV7-2 and TRBJ2-1, with TRBD2 identical over 13 bases. The ends lost 5 bases at V and 8 bases at J; junction bases unmatched: 6. The CDR3 loop spans 15 amino acids. Germline CDR1 reads SGHTA; CDR2 reads FQGNSA. CDR3 nucleotides: TGTGCCAGCAGCCTGACTAGCGGGGGGCCCCATGAGCAGTTCTTC. Protein product: CASSLTSGGPHEQFF.

This clone was recorded a few times. V usage is TRBV6-2 or TRBV6-3 and J usage is TRBJ2-3; 7 bases align to TRBD2. V lost 4 bases, J lost 4 bases, and 11 bases stayed unmatched. The CDR3 has 16 residues. Germline CDR1 is MNHEY and CDR2 is SVGEGT. The CDR3 DNA sequence: TGTGCCAGCAGTTCCGTAGCGGGCTGGGAGGCAGATACGCAGTATTTT. This codes for CASSSVAGWEADTQYF.

About this clone itself: Different DNA sequences within this sample yield the same CDR3. V usage is TRBV9 and J usage is TRBJ1-2, with 7 bases matching TRBD1. This CDR3 contains 14 residues. The V segment lost 3 bases and the J segment 2 bases; nucleotides outside the gene matches: 4. CDR1 and CDR2 from the germline V gene are SGDLS and YYNGEE. The CDR3 sequence is CASSGGTANYGYTF. The CDR3 DNA is TGTGCCAGCAGCGGAGGGACAGCAAACTATGGCTACACCTTC.

The V and J genes are TRBV4-1 and TRBJ1-5, with 9 bases that match TRBD1. Looked up from germline, CDR1 is MGHRA and CDR2 is YSYEKL. The junction had 17 bases not matched to a gene; V was cut back by 4 bases and J by 13 bases. This CDR3 is 16 amino acids long. The CDR3 region is CASSPFLGQGDWAQHF. DNA of the CDR3: TGCGCCAGCAGCCCCTTTTTGGGACAGGGAGACTGGGCTCAGCATTTT.

V gene TRBV28 combines with J gene TRBJ2-7; perhaps TRBD1 as D (5 bases). The CDR3 runs to 14 residues. Trimming removed 4 bases from V and 3 bases from J, with 13 bases in between. CDR1 is MDHEN and CDR2 is SYDVKM in the germline V gene. CDR3 in DNA: TGTGCCAGCAGTTACCCCGGCAGGGACTACGAGCAGTACTTC. It yields the protein CASSYPGRDYEQYF.

The genes are TRBV15 and TRBJ2-7, with TRBD1 matching over 8 bases. Germline CDR1 LNHNV, CDR2 YYDKDF (reference sequence). The CDR3 consists of 15 residues. Losses at the gene ends were 4 bases for V and 3 bases for J; bases not matched to a gene: 8. The CDR3 sequence is CATSIFPGGVYEQYF. CDR3 in DNA: TGTGCCACCAGCATCTTCCCAGGGGGCGTCTACGAGCAGTACTTC.

V is TRBV2 and J is TRBJ2-3; D is ambiguous. Germline lookup yields CDR1 SNHLY and CDR2 FYNNEI. Trimming left V 4 bases short and J 3 bases short, with 11 bases between. The CDR3 consists of 14 residues. The CDR3 is CASSAGPATDTQYF. The CDR3 DNA reads as TGTGCCAGCAGTGCAGGCCCAGCAACAGATACGCAGTATTTT.

The V gene is TRBV7-9, the J gene TRBJ1-6; 9 bases fit TRBD1. Trimming removed 4 bases from V and 7 bases from J; junction bases left unmatched: 11. The CDR3 contains 17 residues. Looked up from germline, CDR1 is SEHNR and CDR2 is FQNEAQ (reference sequence). CDR3 coding DNA: TGTGCCAGCAGCTCAAAACGGACAGGGGAAAGGAATTCACCCCTCCACTTT. As protein: CASSSKRTGERNSPLHF.

The chain links TRBV6-5 to TRBJ1-3; D gene unclear. This CDR3 contains 13 residues. V was cut by 5 bases and J by 4 bases, with 9 bases left in between. The germline V gene has CDR1 MNHEY and CDR2 SVGAGI. The CDR3 loop is CASSPPVGNTIYF. The CDR3 nucleotides are TGTGCCAGCAGTCCCCCGGTCGGAAACACCATATATTTT.